A single sample gave rise to the 19 T cell receptor beta chains below, sequenced in a study of neurological immune-mediated disorders. TCRdb reanalysed the 5' RACE reads using MiXCR and keeps one entry per CDR3 protein. The repertoire holds roughly 32,000 distinct CDR3 sequences, with approximately 12% as singletons. Time point in this sample: technical triplicate 2. The source material was CD4+ T cells from blood. These receptors all stem from a female donor with HTLV-1-associated myelopathy (HAM/TSP).

This clonotype was found many times. This chain links TRBV29-1 with TRBJ2-2; TRBD2 matches at 13 bases. V was clipped by 6 bases and J by 7 bases; unmatched bases: 11. The germline V gene encodes CDR1 SQVTM and CDR2 ANQGSEA. This CDR3 contains 16 residues. Here the CDR3 reads CSVRLGTSGTSGELFF. CDR3 coding DNA: TGCAGCGTGCGATTAGGGACTAGCGGGACTAGCGGGGAGCTGTTTTTT.

In its sample, this clonotype was seen many times. The J gene is TRBJ1-2, the V gene TRBV7-9, with 7 bases aligning to TRBD1. Trimming cost V 5 bases and J 8 bases; bases outside gene matches: 5. CDR1 is SEHNR, CDR2 FQNEAQ, per germline (reference sequence). The CDR3 runs to 12 residues. The DNA of the CDR3 is TGTGCCAGCAGCCCAAGGACAGGAGGCTACACCTTC. It yields the protein CASSPRTGGYTF. Combining the CDR3 with reference TRBV7-9 and TRBJ1-2 gives the whole variable domain DTGVSQNPRHKITKRGQNVTFRCDPISEHNRLYWYRQTLGQGPEFLTYFQNEAQLEKSRLLSDRFSAERPKGSFSTLEIQRTEQGDSAMYLCASSPRTGGYTFGSGTRLTVV.

This clonotype appeared many times. CDR3 sequence: CASSQEARVSKNIQYF. CDR3 nucleotides: TGTGCCAGCAGCCAAGAAGCTCGGGTGTCCAAAAACATTCAGTACTTC. The V gene is TRBV3-1, the J gene TRBJ2-4; no firm D call. The CDR3 consists of 16 residues. Germline lookup yields CDR1 LGHDT and CDR2 YNNKEL (reference sequence). V lost 0 bases to trimming and J lost 2 bases, with 11 bases between them.

There are many counts of this clonotype. This sequence joins TRBV7-2 and TRBJ2-1, with D unresolved. In germline, CDR1 is SGHTA, CDR2 FQGNSA. V lost 0 bases and J lost 2, with 14 bases in between. The CDR3 length is 17 residues. The chain's CDR3 is CASSLASALGTYNEQFF. The CDR3, as DNA: TGTGCCAGCAGCTTAGCGTCTGCCTTGGGAACCTACAATGAGCAGTTCTTC.

This clonotype was recorded many times. One junction end does not reproduce the germline sequence, and a read error may be involved. This chain links TRBV29-1 with TRBJ2-1, with TRBD1 matching 9 bases. The CDR3 is made up of 11 amino acids. Germline V lookup: CDR1 SQVTM, CDR2 ANQGSEA. DNA of the CDR3: TGCAGCGGGCTGGGGACAGGGTTGCAGATCTTC. Amino acids: CSGLGTGLQIF.

By sample share, this clonotype is medium-sized (0.01 to 0.1%). V is TRBV28 and J is TRBJ2-7, with TRBD1 as a possible D gene (5 bases). Deletions cut 3 bases from V and 2 bases from J, with 8 bases between. The V gene's germline CDR1 is MDHEN and CDR2 SYDVKM. This CDR3 has 13 residues. In nucleotides, the CDR3 is TGTGCCAGCAGTTTCACAGGAGCCTACGAGCAGTACTTC. This sequence encodes CASSFTGAYEQYF.

This clonotype was detected many times. The chain links TRBV20-1 to TRBJ2-1; 16 bases map to TRBD2. The CDR3 runs 16 residues. J was trimmed by 2 bases and V by 5 bases; bases with no gene match: 3. Germline loops: CDR1 DFQATT, CDR2 SNEGSKA (reference sequence). The chain's CDR3 is CSAFGTSGGAYNEQFF. CDR3 bases: TGCAGTGCTTTCGGGACTAGCGGGGGGGCCTACAATGAGCAGTTCTTC.

This clonotype was picked up many times. J is TRBJ2-2 and V is TRBV29-1; D could derive from TRBD1 or TRBD2 (5 bases each). The V gene lost 3 bases and the J gene lost 1 base, with 9 bases spanning the gap. Looked up from germline, CDR1 is SQVTM and CDR2 is ANQGSEA. The CDR3 is made up of 14 amino acids. CDR3 region: CSVDGTENTGELFF. The CDR3 nucleotides are TGCAGCGTTGACGGGACCGAGAACACCGGGGAGCTGTTTTTT.

This clonotype showed up many times. The rearrangement joins TRBV7-3 to TRBJ2-5; TRBD2 might be the D (6 bases). The germline V gene has CDR1 SGHTA and CDR2 FQGTGA. The CDR3 is made up of 15 amino acids. Trimming stripped 2 bases from V and 0 bases from J, with 10 bases between. CDR3 nucleotide sequence: TGTGCCAGCAGCTTAGGGGCGGGGTACCAAGAGACCCAGTACTTC. Protein: CASSLGAGYQETQYF.

The sample holds many counts of this clonotype. This chain joins TRBV10-3 and TRBJ1-1; the D gene is possibly TRBD1 (5 bases). The CDR3 covers 13 residues. Germline CDR1 is ENHRY and CDR2 is SYGVKD. V lost 2 bases and J 1 base, leaving 5 bases between the germline ends. As DNA, the CDR3 is TGTGCCATCAGTGAGGGACAGAACACTGAAGCTTTCTTT. This gives the protein CAISEGQNTEAFF.

This clonotype was counted ten times or more. J is TRBJ2-2 and V is TRBV7-3; either TRBD1 or TRBD2 may fit D (5 bases each). The CDR3 consists of 17 residues. Germline V gene lookup returns CDR1 SGHTA and CDR2 FQGTGA. The ends were cut back, 5 bases at V and 1 base at J, with 17 bases in the middle. The CDR3, as DNA: TGTGCCAGCAGCCCTACCAGGGTTGCGGGGAACACCGGGGAGCTGTTTTTT. Translating it yields CASSPTRVAGNTGELFF.

This clonotype has ten or more counts. The V gene is TRBV7-8, the J gene TRBJ1-1, with a weak D call TRBD1 (5 bases). With 3 bases removed from V and 0 bases from J, the gap between germline ends came to 8 bases. The CDR3 is 14 amino acids. Germline-derived CDR1 and CDR2 are SGHVS and FQNEAQ. CDR3 DNA sequence: TGTGCCAGCAGCTTGGAGGGACTGAACACTGAAGCTTTCTTT. Translated, it gives CASSLEGLNTEAFF.

Many counts were recorded for this clonotype. The rearrangement joins TRBV5-1 to TRBJ1-4; D is unresolved. The germline gives CDR1 SGHRS, CDR2 YFSETQ. This CDR3 comprises 14 residues. V was shortened by 7 bases and J by 0 bases, with 10 bases between the two germline ends. The CDR3 DNA follows: TGCGCCAGCCGCCTAGGAGCAACTAATGAAAAACTGTTTTTT. Protein: CASRLGATNEKLFF.

This clonotype appeared many times. This chain connects TRBV20-1 to TRBJ1-2; D uncertain. Germline V gene data show CDR1 as DFQATT and CDR2 as SNEGSKA (reference sequence). Trimming stripped 0 bases from V and 4 bases from J, with 15 bases between. The CDR3 runs 15 residues. CDR3 in amino acids: CSARDPGEGGYGYTF. The CDR3 nucleotides are TGCAGTGCTAGAGATCCAGGTGAGGGTGGCTATGGCTACACCTTC.

At least ten counts were recorded for this clonotype. This CDR3 is CATSDPGLAGPPGNEQFF. CDR3 sequence (DNA): TGTGCCACCAGTGATCCAGGACTAGCGGGGCCCCCTGGCAATGAGCAGTTCTTC. The chain links TRBV24-1 to TRBJ2-1; TRBD2 matches at 12 bases. J gave up 6 bases and V 3 bases, and 11 bases lay outside the gene matches. The germline CDR1 and CDR2 sequences are KGHDR and SFDVKD. The CDR3 has 18 amino acids.

This clonotype was recorded at least ten times. The chain recombines TRBV29-1 with TRBJ2-7; possibly TRBD1 for D (5 bases). CDR1 and CDR2 from the germline V gene are SQVTM and ANQGSEA. Trimming pared 4 bases from V and 7 bases from J, leaving 14 bases between. CDR3 size: 12 residues. Here the CDR3 DNA reads TGCAGCGTTGGAGGCAGGGCGGATGAGCAGTACTTC. Its protein product is CSVGGRADEQYF.

The rearrangement uses TRBV20-1 and TRBJ2-7; 12 nucleotides match TRBD2. Trimming removed 6 bases from V and 4 bases from J; junction bases left unmatched: 7. From germline, CDR1 is DFQATT and CDR2 SNEGSKA (reference sequence). This CDR3 region has 14 residues. CDR3 region: CSALGGTSGYEQYF. CDR3 DNA: TGCAGTGCCCTAGGGGGGACTAGCGGGTACGAGCAGTACTTC.

The chain couples TRBV6-5 to TRBJ1-2; D perhaps matches TRBD1 (6 bases). From germline, CDR1 is MNHEY and CDR2 SVGAGI. V gave up 8 bases and J gave up 8 bases, with 21 bases separating them. The CDR3 has 14 amino acids. For the CDR3, the DNA is TGTGCCAGCGCGATGGACAGCCTATTGAAAGGCTACACCTTC. This codes for CASAMDSLLKGYTF.

The sample holds many counts of this clonotype. The V gene is TRBV15, the J gene TRBJ2-3; 9 nucleotides agree with TRBD2. Germline V gene lookup returns CDR1 LNHNV and CDR2 YYDKDF (reference sequence). The junction had 4 bases not matched to a gene; V was cut back by 1 base and J by 5 bases. This CDR3 has 15 amino acids. The CDR3 spells CATSRVAGGRDTQYF. CDR3 sequence (DNA): TGTGCCACCAGCAGAGTGGCGGGGGGGCGAGATACGCAGTATTTT.